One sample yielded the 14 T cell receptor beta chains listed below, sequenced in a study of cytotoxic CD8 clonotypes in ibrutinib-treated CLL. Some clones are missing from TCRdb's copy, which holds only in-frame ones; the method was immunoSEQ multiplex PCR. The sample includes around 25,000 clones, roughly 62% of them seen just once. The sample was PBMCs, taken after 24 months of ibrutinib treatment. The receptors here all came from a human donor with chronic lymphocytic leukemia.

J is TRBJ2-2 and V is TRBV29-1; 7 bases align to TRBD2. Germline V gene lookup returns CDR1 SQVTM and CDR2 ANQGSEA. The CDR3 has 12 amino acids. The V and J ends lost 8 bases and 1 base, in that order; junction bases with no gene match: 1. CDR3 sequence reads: CSWGGNTGELFF. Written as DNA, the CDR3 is TGCAGCTGGGGGGGGAACACCGGGGAGCTGTTTTTT.

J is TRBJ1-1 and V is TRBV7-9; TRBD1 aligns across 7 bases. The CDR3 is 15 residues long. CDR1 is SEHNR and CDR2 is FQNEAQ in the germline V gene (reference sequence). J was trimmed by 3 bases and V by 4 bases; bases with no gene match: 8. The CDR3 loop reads CASSSPTGRDTEAFF. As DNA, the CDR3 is TGTGCCAGCAGCTCCCCGACAGGGAGGGACACTGAAGCTTTCTTT.

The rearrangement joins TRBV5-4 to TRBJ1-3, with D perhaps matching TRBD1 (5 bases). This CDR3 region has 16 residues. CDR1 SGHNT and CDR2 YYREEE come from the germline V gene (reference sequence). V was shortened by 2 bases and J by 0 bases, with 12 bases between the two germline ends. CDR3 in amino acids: CASSLSHGGSGNTIYF. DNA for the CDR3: TGTGCCAGCAGCTTATCACATGGGGGCTCTGGAAACACCATATATTTT.

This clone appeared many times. As DNA, the CDR3 is TGTGCCAGCAGTTCTGGCTACGAGCAGTACTTC. Protein product: CASSSGYEQYF. The chain employs TRBV27 and TRBJ2-7, with D unresolved. There are 11 residues in the CDR3. The germline CDR1 and CDR2 sequences are MNHEY and SMNVEV (reference sequence). With 4 bases removed from V and 3 bases from J, the gap between germline ends came to 4 bases.

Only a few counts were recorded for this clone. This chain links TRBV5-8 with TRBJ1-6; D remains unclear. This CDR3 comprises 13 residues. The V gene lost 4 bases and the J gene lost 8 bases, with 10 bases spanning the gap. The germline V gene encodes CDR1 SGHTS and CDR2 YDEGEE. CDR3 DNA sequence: TGTGCCAGCAGCGTACGTAAAGATTCACCCCTCCACTTT. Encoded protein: CASSVRKDSPLHF.

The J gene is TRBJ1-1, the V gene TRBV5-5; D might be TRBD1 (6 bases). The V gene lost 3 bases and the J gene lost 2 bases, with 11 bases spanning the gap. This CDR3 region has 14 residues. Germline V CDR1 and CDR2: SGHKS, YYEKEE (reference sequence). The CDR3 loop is CASSWMGGNTEAFF. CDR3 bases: TGTGCCAGCAGCTGGATGGGGGGCAACACTGAAGCTTTCTTT.

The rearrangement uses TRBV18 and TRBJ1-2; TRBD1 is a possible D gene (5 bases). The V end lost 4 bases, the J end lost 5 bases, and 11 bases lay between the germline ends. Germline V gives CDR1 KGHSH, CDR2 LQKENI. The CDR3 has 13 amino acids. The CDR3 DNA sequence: TGTGCCAGCTCACAAGACAGCGCTTATGGCTACACCTTC. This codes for CASSQDSAYGYTF.

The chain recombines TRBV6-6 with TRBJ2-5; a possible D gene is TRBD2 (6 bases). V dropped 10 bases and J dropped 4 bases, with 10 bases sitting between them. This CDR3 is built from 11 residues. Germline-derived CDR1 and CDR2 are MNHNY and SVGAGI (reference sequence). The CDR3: CATTSSETQYF. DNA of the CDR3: TGTGCCACCACTAGCTCAGAGACCCAGTACTTC.

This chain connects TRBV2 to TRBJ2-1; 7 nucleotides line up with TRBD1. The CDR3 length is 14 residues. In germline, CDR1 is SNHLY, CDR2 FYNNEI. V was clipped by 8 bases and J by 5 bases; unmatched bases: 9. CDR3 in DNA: TGTGCCAGCGACAGACAGGGTGGTAACAATGAGCAGTTCTTC. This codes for CASDRQGGNNEQFF.

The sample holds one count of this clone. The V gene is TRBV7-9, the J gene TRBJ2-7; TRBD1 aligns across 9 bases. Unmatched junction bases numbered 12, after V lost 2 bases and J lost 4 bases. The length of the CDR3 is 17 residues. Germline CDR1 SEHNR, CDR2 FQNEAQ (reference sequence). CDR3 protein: CASSLPRPWDRVYEQYF. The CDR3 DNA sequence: TGTGCCAGCAGCTTACCCCGGCCCTGGGACAGGGTTTACGAGCAGTACTTC.

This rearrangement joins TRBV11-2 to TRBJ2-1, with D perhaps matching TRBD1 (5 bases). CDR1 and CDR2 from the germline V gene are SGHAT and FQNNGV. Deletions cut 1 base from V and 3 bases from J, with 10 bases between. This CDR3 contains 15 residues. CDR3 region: CASSLAAGFYNEQFF. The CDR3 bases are TGTGCCAGCAGCTTAGCGGCAGGGTTCTACAATGAGCAGTTCTTC.

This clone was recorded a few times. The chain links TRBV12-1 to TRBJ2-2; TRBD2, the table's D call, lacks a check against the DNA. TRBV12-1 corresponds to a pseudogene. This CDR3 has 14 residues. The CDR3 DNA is TGTGCCAGCAGCTCCGGGACTAACACCGGGGAGCTGTTTTTT. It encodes CASSSGTNTGELFF.

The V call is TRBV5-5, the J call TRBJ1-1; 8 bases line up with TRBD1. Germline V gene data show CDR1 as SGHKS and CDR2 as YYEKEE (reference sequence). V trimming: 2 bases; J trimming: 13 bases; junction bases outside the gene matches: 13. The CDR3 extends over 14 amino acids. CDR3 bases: TGTGCCAGCAGCTTTACAACAGGGGGGAGGTTTGGTTTCTTT. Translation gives CASSFTTGGRFGFF. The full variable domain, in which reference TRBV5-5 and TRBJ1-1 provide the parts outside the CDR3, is DAGVTQSPTHLIKTRGQQVTLRCSPISGHKSVSWYQQVLGQGPQFIFQYYEKEERGRGNFPDRFSARQFPNYSSELNVNALLLGDSALYLCASSFTTGGRFGFFGQGTRLTVV.

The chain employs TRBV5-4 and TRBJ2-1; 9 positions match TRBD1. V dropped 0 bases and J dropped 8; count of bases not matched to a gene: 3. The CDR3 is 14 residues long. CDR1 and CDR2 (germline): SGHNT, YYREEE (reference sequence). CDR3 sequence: CASSLDRGLDEQFF. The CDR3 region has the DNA TGTGCCAGCAGCTTGGACAGGGGGCTGGATGAGCAGTTCTTC. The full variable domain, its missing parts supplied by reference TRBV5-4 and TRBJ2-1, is ETGVTQSPTHLIKTRGQQVTLRCSSQSGHNTVSWYQQALGQGPQFIFQYYREEENGRGNFPPRFSGLQFPNYSSELNVNALELDDSALYLCASSLDRGLDEQFFGPGTRLTVL.